This paragraph reports one T cell receptor beta chain. The ends were cut back, 2 bases at V and 7 bases at J, with 11 bases in the middle. The CDR3 loop spans 15 amino acids. Germline V gene lookup returns CDR1 KGHDR and CDR2 SFDVKD. Participant-given clinical history determined each cohort assignment. The data were obtained in a study of blood T cell repertoires in COVID-19. Per the authors' pipeline: It was from reference gene primer amplification that nucleated cell counts were estimated. TCRdb keeps only in-frame clones here, not all; method: immunoSEQ multiplex PCR. The V and J calls and clone size were taken over from that table, and D and trimming were inferred from the DNA. The repertoire holds around 200,000 clones, with over 75% as singletons.

The specimen sequenced was PBMCs or T cells enriched from blood (not recorded which). The J gene is TRBJ1-6, the V gene TRBV24-1, with D perhaps matching TRBD1 (5 bases). This receptor was obtained from a middle-aged woman with acute COVID-19. In DNA, the CDR3 is TGTGCCACCAGTGATTCTGACCCAGGGAATTCACCCCTCCACTTT. Translating gives CATSDSDPGNSPLHF.